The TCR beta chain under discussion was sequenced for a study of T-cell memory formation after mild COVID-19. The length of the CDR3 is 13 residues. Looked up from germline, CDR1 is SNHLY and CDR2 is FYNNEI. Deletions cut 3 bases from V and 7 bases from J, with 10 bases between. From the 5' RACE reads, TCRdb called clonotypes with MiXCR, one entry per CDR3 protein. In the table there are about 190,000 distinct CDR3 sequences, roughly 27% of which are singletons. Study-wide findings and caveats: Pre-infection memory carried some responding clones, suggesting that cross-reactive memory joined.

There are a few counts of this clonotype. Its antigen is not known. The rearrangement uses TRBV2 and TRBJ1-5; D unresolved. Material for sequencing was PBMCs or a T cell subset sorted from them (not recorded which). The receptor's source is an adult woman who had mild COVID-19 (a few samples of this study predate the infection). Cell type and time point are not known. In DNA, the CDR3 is TGTGCCAGCAGTGATGACCTATACCAGCCCCAGCATTTT. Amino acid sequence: CASSDDLYQPQHF.